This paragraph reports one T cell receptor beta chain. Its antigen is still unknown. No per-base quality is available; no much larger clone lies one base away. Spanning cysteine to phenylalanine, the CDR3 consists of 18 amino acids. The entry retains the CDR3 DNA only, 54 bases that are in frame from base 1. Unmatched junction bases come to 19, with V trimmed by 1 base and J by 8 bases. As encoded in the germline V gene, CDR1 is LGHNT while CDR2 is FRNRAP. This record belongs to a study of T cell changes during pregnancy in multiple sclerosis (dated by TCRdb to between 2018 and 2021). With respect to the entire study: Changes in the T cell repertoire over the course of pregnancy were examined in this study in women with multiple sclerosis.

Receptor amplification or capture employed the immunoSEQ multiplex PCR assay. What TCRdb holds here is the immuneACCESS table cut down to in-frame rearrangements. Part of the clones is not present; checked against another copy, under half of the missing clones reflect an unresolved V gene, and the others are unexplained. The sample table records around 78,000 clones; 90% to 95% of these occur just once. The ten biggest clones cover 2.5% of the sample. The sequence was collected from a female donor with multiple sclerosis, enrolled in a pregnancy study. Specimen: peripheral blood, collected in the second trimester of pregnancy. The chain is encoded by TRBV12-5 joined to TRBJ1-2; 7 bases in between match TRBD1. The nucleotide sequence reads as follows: TGTGCTAGTGGTTTGGCACAGGGGATGACTCCCCCGACATCGGGCTACACCTTC. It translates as CASGLAQGMTPPTSGYTF.